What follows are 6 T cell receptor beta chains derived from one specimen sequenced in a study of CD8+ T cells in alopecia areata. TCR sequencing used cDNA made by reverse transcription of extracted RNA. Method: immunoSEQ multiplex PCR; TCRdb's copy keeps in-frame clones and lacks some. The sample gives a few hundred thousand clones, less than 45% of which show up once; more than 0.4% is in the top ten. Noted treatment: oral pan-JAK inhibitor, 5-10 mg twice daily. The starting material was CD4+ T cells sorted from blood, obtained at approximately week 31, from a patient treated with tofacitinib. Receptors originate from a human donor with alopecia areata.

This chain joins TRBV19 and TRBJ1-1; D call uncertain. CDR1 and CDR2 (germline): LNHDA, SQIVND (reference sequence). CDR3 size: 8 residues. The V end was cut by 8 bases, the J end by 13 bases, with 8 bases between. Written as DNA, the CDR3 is TGTGCCAGTGGGGTAGGTTTCTTT. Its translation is CASGVGFF.

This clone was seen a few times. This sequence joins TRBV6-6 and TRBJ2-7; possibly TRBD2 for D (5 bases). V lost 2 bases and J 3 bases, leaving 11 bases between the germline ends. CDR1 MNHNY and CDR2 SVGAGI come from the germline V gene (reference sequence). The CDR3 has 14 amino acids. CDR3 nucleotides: TGTGCCAGCAGTTACCATGGCGGGTACTACGAGCAGTACTTC. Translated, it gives CASSYHGGYYEQYF.

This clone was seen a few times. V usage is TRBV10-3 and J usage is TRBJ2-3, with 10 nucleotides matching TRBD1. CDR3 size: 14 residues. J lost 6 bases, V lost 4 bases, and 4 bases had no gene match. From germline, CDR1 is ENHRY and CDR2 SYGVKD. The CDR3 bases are TGTGCCATCAGTGTAGGGACAGGGGTCGATACGCAGTATTTT. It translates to CAISVGTGVDTQYF.

The CDR3 bases are TGCGCCAGCAGCCGGGGACTTTCGCACTCTGGGGCCAACGTCCTGACTTTC. Translated: CASSRGLSHSGANVLTF. The gene calls are TRBV5-1 and TRBJ2-6; the D gene is possibly TRBD2 (6 bases). The V end lost 4 bases, the J end lost 0 bases, and 14 bases lay between the germline ends. Per germline, CDR1 SGHRS and CDR2 YFSETQ. The CDR3 contains 17 residues.

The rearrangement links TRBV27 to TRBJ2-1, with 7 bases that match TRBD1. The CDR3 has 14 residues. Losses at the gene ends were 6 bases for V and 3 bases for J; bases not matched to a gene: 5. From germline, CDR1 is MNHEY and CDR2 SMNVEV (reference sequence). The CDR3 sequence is CASRRGGNYNEQFF. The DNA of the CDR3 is TGTGCCAGCAGGAGAGGGGGCAACTACAATGAGCAGTTCTTC.

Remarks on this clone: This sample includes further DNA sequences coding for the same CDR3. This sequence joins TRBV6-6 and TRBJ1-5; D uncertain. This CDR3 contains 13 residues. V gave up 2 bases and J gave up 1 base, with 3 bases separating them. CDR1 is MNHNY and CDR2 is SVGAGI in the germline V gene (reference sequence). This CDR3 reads CASSYGSNQPQHF. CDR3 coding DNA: TGTGCCAGCAGTTACGGGAGCAATCAGCCCCAGCATTTT.